This T cell receptor beta chain was captured by sequencing in a study of early T cells in non-severe SARS-CoV-2 infection. Trimming cost V 8 bases and J 0 bases; bases outside gene matches: 9. CDR3 size: 16 residues. Germline V gene sequence: CDR1 SNHLY, CDR2 FYNNEI. TCRdb analysed the 5' RACE reads with MiXCR anew, one entry per CDR3 protein. The sample has tens of thousands of distinct CDR3 sequences; approximately 10% are singletons. This sequence was found in an adult who was a healthcare worker with PCR-confirmed SARS-CoV-2 infection or an uninfected control (not recorded which). The chain couples TRBV2 to TRBJ2-2; TRBD2 matches 7 bases. Source material: whole blood. In DNA, the CDR3 is TGTGCCAGCTCTCAACTAGCGCCTTCGAACACCGGGGAGCTGTTTTTT. As protein: CASSQLAPSNTGELFF.